The 7 T cell receptor beta chains below come from one sample, sequenced in a study of T cells in tuberculosis. Time point noted: new active TB diagnosis, blood taken before or within 7 days of starting treatment. Clones were read by immunoSEQ multiplex PCR, and TCRdb kept only the in-frame ones, dropping some. Of about 49,000 clones listed, about 95% are singletons. This specimen was PBMCs, taken at tuberculosis diagnosis. The receptors here all came from an adult with tuberculosis.

This clone has a single count. As DNA, the CDR3 is TGTGCCAGCAGCTTCCCGGGACAGGGGGCGGAGGGCTACACCTTC. It is translated as CASSFPGQGAEGYTF. The V and J genes are TRBV7-9 and TRBJ1-2; 12 bases line up with TRBD1. After removal of 3 bases from V and 8 bases from J, the junction contained 7 bases not matched to a gene. Germline V gene sequence: CDR1 SEHNR, CDR2 FQNEAQ (reference sequence). This CDR3 contains 15 residues. Supplemented by reference TRBV7-9 and TRBJ1-2, the full variable domain reads DTGVSQNPRHKITKRGQNVTFRCDPISEHNRLYWYRQTLGQGPEFLTYFQNEAQLEKSRLLSDRFSAERPKGSFSTLEIQRTEQGDSAMYLCASSFPGQGAEGYTFGSGTRLTVV.

The rearrangement uses TRBV7-6 and TRBJ2-1; the D gene is possibly TRBD2 (5 bases). Trimming pared 1 base from V and 4 bases from J, leaving 8 bases between. From germline, CDR1 is SGHVS and CDR2 FNYEAQ. This CDR3 spans 14 amino acids. CDR3: CASSLGGSYNEQFF. CDR3 DNA sequence: TGTGCCAGCAGCTTAGGAGGGTCTTACAATGAGCAGTTCTTC.

This chain links TRBV7-9 with TRBJ1-2; no reliable D call. There are 15 residues in the CDR3. The V gene's germline CDR1 is SEHNR and CDR2 FQNEAQ (reference sequence). The ends were cut back, 2 bases at V and 8 bases at J, with 18 bases in the middle. CDR3 DNA sequence: TGTGCCAGCAGCTTAAACACAGACGGTCTTCGGGGCTACACCTTC. The encoded protein is CASSLNTDGLRGYTF.

The chain employs TRBV9 and TRBJ2-7; the match to TRBD2 covers 7 bases. The CDR3 is made up of 15 amino acids. Germline-derived CDR1 and CDR2 are SGDLS and YYNGEE. With V trimmed by 4 bases and J by 3 bases, 10 bases remained unmatched. CDR3 nucleotide sequence: TGTGCCAGCAGCTTATCAGCGGGACCCTACTACGAGCAGTACTTC. The encoded protein is CASSLSAGPYYEQYF.

The J gene is TRBJ2-7, the V gene TRBV28, with TRBD2 matching over 11 bases. V trimming: 4 bases; J trimming: 2 bases; junction bases outside the gene matches: 4. Per germline, CDR1 MDHEN and CDR2 SYDVKM. The CDR3 covers 15 residues. CDR3 DNA: TGTGCCAGCAGTTCTAGCGGGAGGATCCCCTACGAGCAGTACTTC. The encoded protein is CASSSSGRIPYEQYF. The full variable domain, completed using reference TRBV28 and TRBJ2-7, is DVKVTQSSRYLVKRTGEKVFLECVQDMDHENMFWYRQDPGLGLRLIYFSYDVKMKEKGDIPEGYSVSREKKERFSLILESASTNQTSMYLCASSSSGRIPYEQYFGPGTRLTVT.

The chain links TRBV7-2 to TRBJ2-2; TRBD1 matches 8 bases. CDR3 length: 13 residues. CDR1 and CDR2 (germline): SGHTA, FQGNSA. The trim removed 4 bases at V and 9 bases at J, leaving 4 bases unmatched. CDR3 amino acids: CASSSGQGRELFF. CDR3 nucleotides: TGTGCCAGCAGCTCCGGACAGGGCCGGGAGCTGTTTTTT.

This chain's CDR3 is CASSLGTGIGGPLHF. For the CDR3, the DNA is TGTGCCAGCAGCCTAGGGACAGGGATCGGGGGACCCCTCCACTTT. The chain recombines TRBV11-2 with TRBJ1-6; TRBD1 aligns across 9 bases. V was pared by 5 bases and J by 12 bases, with 11 bases of the junction left unmatched. Germline lookup yields CDR1 SGHAT and CDR2 FQNNGV. The CDR3 spans 15 residues.